The TCR beta chain described here comes from a study of T cells after yellow fever vaccination. Regarding the study as a whole: Clones that expanded after primary vaccination mostly reappeared after the booster (around 96% CD4, around 87% CD8). Overlap between CD4 and CD8 compartments was detected for a small share of clonotypes.

Ten or more counts support this clonotype. Its antigen is not identified. CDR3 length: 15 amino acids. The V end was cut by 8 bases, the J end by 1 base, with 15 bases between. Germline V lookup: CDR1 ENHRY, CDR2 SYGVKD. TCR cDNA, made by 5'RACE template switching, carried an added universal primer site and UMIs. Each CDR3 protein is one row after TCRdb ran MiXCR on the 5' RACE reads. The data hold about 210,000 distinct CDR3 sequences, with about 3% observed a single time. The chain joins TRBV10-3 to TRBJ1-3, with a possible D match to TRBD1 (5 bases). The specimen comprised CD4+ T cells sorted from PBMCs, sampled 10 days after the yellow fever booster vaccination. The clonotype comes from a man aged 18 to 30 who received the YFV17D yellow fever vaccine. CDR3 nucleotides: TGTGCCATCGGGGCAGTCACCAGTTCTGGAAACACCATATATTTT. It encodes CAIGAVTSSGNTIYF.